This TCR beta chain was observed in a study of CD8+CD57+ T cells in acquired aplastic anemia. Study findings and constraints: Comparison of patients with controls identified twenty-nine shared CD8+ CDR3 sequences. Levels of CD8+ Simpson's diversity were not significantly distinct in patients versus controls.

The study profiled TCR beta VDJ and CDR3 using genomic DNA as template. Using its own MiXCR run on the reads, TCRdb lists one record per CDR3 protein. Of about 240,000 distinct CDR3 sequences in the sample, about 44% are singletons; the top ten hold 7.8%. Previously, flow cytometry had revealed CD8+CD57+ cell expansion in the patients chosen for sequencing. The diagnosis in all patients was severe acquired aplastic anemia. No therapy was given to patients before blood sampling. This clonotype occurred many times. Antigen specificity is unknown. Trimming took off 9 bases at V and 10 bases at J, with 4 bases between the two ends. From germline, CDR1 is MNHEY and CDR2 SVGAGI. This CDR3 contains 9 residues.

This chain connects TRBV6-5 to TRBJ1-6; D gene ambiguous. The clonotype comes from a human donor with aplastic anemia. The sample consisted of sorted CD4+, CD8+, or CD8+CD57+ T cells (not recorded which) from PBMCs. CDR3 residues: CASQSPLHF. CDR3 nucleotides: TGTGCCAGTCAGTCACCCCTCCACTTT.